This T cell receptor (beta chain) is drawn from a study of T cells in Graves' hyperthyroidism and ophthalmopathy. Background on the study: Peripheral blood collection took place at initial diagnosis, before any treatment. Overall study results and limits: Most thyroid clonotypes with frequency above 0.001 were detected in blood.

V lost 2 bases and J lost 6, with 11 bases in between. Germline CDR1 is DFQATT and CDR2 is SNEGSKA (reference sequence). The CDR3 is 12 amino acids. Reasons for excluding patients were uncontrolled infection, other autoimmune disease, pregnancy or lactation. It was 8 to 10 ml of fresh peripheral blood that supplied the PBMCs. This clonotype occurred a few times. Antigen unknown. Template material for amplifying TCR beta CDR3 regions consisted of RNA transcripts. TCR CDR3 underwent first-round RT-PCR with the HTBI primer set. In TCRdb, the multiplex PCR reads were re-called with MiXCR into one record per CDR3 protein. The data hold hundreds of thousands of distinct CDR3 sequences, with about 18% observed a single time.

Material for sequencing was blood. This chain connects TRBV20-1 to TRBJ2-7; D not certain. The source is a woman in her sixties with Graves' ophthalmopathy. The CDR3 is CSARFGEVEQYF. The CDR3 region has the DNA TGCAGTGCTAGATTCGGCGAAGTCGAGCAGTACTTC.